Below, 2 T cell receptor beta chains from the same sample are listed, as sequenced in a study of regulatory and conventional T cells in RAG deficiency. TCRdb's copy holds only in-frame clones and misses some; the assay was immunoSEQ multiplex PCR. The sample records about 46,000 clones, just under 90% being singletons. Conventional CD4+ T cells were sorted from blood as CD25-low CD127-high cells. Another study also made use of these data, one on regulatory T cells. According to that study: The primer mix had 52 TRBV and 13 TRBJ primers.

Sequencing was done on a sample of CD4+ effector T cells sorted from blood. All receptors come from a human donor in good health.

The CDR3 loop reads CASSPGTANTGELFF. The CDR3 nucleotides read TGTGCCAGTTCCCCCGGGACAGCGAACACCGGGGAGCTGTTTTTT. V gene TRBV18 combines with J gene TRBJ2-2, with TRBD1 matching 7 bases. Germline V lookup: CDR1 KGHSH, CDR2 LQKENI. With V trimmed by 9 bases and J by 0 bases, 7 bases remained unmatched. This CDR3 has 15 residues.

This rearrangement joins TRBV18 to TRBJ2-7; 8 bases are a match to TRBD1. CDR1 is KGHSH, CDR2 LQKENI, per germline. The CDR3 contains 17 residues. With 0 bases clipped from V and 3 bases from J, the junction kept 10 bases outside the gene matches. CDR3 coding DNA: TGTGCCAGCTCACCACCGTCCGGAATCGACAGGGGCTACGAGCAGTACTTC. Protein product: CASSPPSGIDRGYEQYF.